The 32 T cell receptor beta chains listed next were all sequenced from one sample in a study of cytomegalovirus exposure and HLA in healthy donors. With 60 Vbeta and 13 Jbeta primers, the PCR was carried out. Produced via immunoSEQ multiplex PCR; TCRdb's table is partial and in-frame only. The sample includes approximately 150,000 clones, roughly 79% of them seen just once. Input material: PBMCs. All receptors come from a man in his forties or fifties in good health and CMV-seronegative.

The chain employs TRBV28 and TRBJ2-7, with 8 bases that match TRBD1. CDR1 and CDR2 (germline): MDHEN, SYDVKM. V trimming: 4 bases; J trimming: 6 bases; junction bases outside the gene matches: 17. The CDR3 has 17 residues. CDR3 in DNA: TGTGCCAGCAGTTCACAACGGACAGGGAGGAAGGTACGCGAGCAGTACTTC. This sequence encodes CASSSQRTGRKVREQYF.

This clone was picked up a small number of times. V usage is TRBV5-1 and J usage is TRBJ1-2, with TRBD1 identical over 12 bases. Germline V gene lookup returns CDR1 SGHRS and CDR2 YFSETQ. The CDR3 runs 16 residues. The junction had 8 bases not matched to a gene; V was cut back by 0 bases and J by 8 bases. The CDR3 DNA reads as TGCGCCAGCAGCTTGGGGGACAGGGGGCTAATAGAGGGCTACACCTTC. Its protein product is CASSLGDRGLIEGYTF.

The J gene is TRBJ2-1, the V gene TRBV7-9; D may be TRBD2 (5 bases). CDR1 and CDR2 (germline): SEHNR, FQNEAQ (reference sequence). This CDR3 is 12 amino acids long. Trimming left V 5 bases short and J 13 bases short, with 15 bases between. CDR3 sequence (DNA): TGTGCCAGCAGCCGAGGCGGACTGGGTCAGTTCTTC. Translation: CASSRGGLGQFF.

V gene TRBV7-2 combines with J gene TRBJ2-2; D uncertain. CDR1 is SGHTA and CDR2 is FQGNSA in the germline V gene. V lost 3 bases and J lost 5, with 7 bases in between. The CDR3 loop spans 13 amino acids. CDR3 region: CASSFGPTGELFF. The DNA for the CDR3 is TGTGCCAGCAGCTTTGGCCCAACCGGGGAGCTGTTTTTT.

This clone was seen a single time. The V and J genes are TRBV10-1 and TRBJ2-1; D perhaps matches TRBD2 (6 bases). V lost 0 bases, J lost 1 base, and 10 bases lay in between. The CDR3 is 16 amino acids. The germline V gene encodes CDR1 WNHNN and CDR2 SYGVQD (reference sequence). CDR3 amino acids: CASSESLGGSYNEQFF. Here the CDR3 DNA reads TGCGCCAGCAGTGAGTCTTTGGGGGGTTCCTACAATGAGCAGTTCTTC.

This rearrangement joins TRBV18 to TRBJ2-2; D unresolved. Germline loops: CDR1 KGHSH, CDR2 LQKENI. This CDR3 region has 13 residues. Deletions cut 3 bases from V and 6 bases from J, with 8 bases between. CDR3 loop: CASSPWPSGELFF. The DNA of the CDR3 is TGTGCCAGCTCACCCTGGCCATCCGGGGAGCTGTTTTTT.

CDR3 amino acids: CASSRRDRYLSYTF. The CDR3 DNA reads as TGCGCCAGCAGCCGTCGGGACAGGTATCTAAGCTACACCTTC. The chain has TRBV4-1 and TRBJ1-2; 8 nucleotides align to TRBD1. This CDR3 has 14 residues. Looked up from germline, CDR1 is MGHRA and CDR2 is YSYEKL. Trimming cost V 4 bases and J 9 bases; bases outside gene matches: 10.

The chain recombines TRBV7-2 with TRBJ2-1, with D possibly TRBD1 on 7 matching bases. Germline lookup yields CDR1 SGHTA and CDR2 FQGNSA. V was shortened by 5 bases and J by 7 bases, with 18 bases between the two germline ends. The CDR3 runs to 15 residues. This chain's CDR3 is CASSLGGSGVNEQFF. The DNA for the CDR3 is TGTGCCAGCAGCCTAGGGGGCTCGGGAGTTAATGAGCAGTTCTTC.

The J gene is TRBJ1-1, the V gene TRBV5-1, with 7 bases matching TRBD1. This CDR3 spans 16 amino acids. The germline V gene has CDR1 SGHRS and CDR2 YFSETQ. The V gene end was trimmed by 3 bases and the J gene end by 0 bases; junction bases not matched to a gene: 8. CDR3 sequence: CASSSTTGRVNTEAFF. As DNA, the CDR3 is TGCGCCAGCAGCTCTACGACAGGGCGGGTGAACACTGAAGCTTTCTTT.

This chain links TRBV2 with TRBJ2-7; 9 nucleotides line up with TRBD2. With 5 bases clipped from V and 6 bases from J, the junction kept 11 bases outside the gene matches. CDR3 length: 15 residues. Germline-derived CDR1 and CDR2 are SNHLY and FYNNEI. This CDR3 is CASSRSASGIGEQYF. The CDR3 coding sequence is TGTGCCAGCAGTCGGTCGGCTAGCGGGATTGGCGAGCAGTACTTC.

The chain uses TRBV7-2 and TRBJ1-2; TRBD1 aligns across 8 bases. The germline CDR1 and CDR2 sequences are SGHTA and FQGNSA. The J segment lost 6 bases and the V segment lost 3 bases, leaving 3 bases of the junction unmatched. The length of the CDR3 is 13 residues. The DNA of the CDR3 is TGTGCCAGCAGCTTCTCCAGGGGGCATGGCTACACCTTC. Amino acids: CASSFSRGHGYTF. Filled out from reference TRBV7-2 and TRBJ1-2, the complete variable domain reads GAGVSQSPSNKVTEKGKDVELRCDPISGHTALYWYRQSLGQGLEFLIYFQGNSAPDKSGLPSDRFSAERTGGSVSTLTIQRTQQEDSAVYLCASSFSRGHGYTFGSGTRLTVV.

V is TRBV28 and J is TRBJ1-2; 10 nucleotides line up with TRBD1. Trimming at V came to 8 bases and at J to 4 bases, leaving 7 bases not matched to a gene. CDR3 size: 14 residues. Germline V gene lookup returns CDR1 MDHEN and CDR2 SYDVKM. The CDR3 is CASATGTGVYGYTF. Here the CDR3 DNA reads TGTGCCAGCGCAACCGGGACAGGGGTCTATGGCTACACCTTC.

The CDR3 DNA reads TGTGCCAGCAGCGTAAACAGGATGAACACTGAAGCTTTCTTT. Its translation: CASSVNRMNTEAFF. The chain employs TRBV11-2 and TRBJ1-1; D may be TRBD1 (5 bases). Per the germline V gene, CDR1 is SGHAT and CDR2 is FQNNGV. The CDR3 loop spans 14 amino acids. V was clipped by 5 bases and J by 0 bases, with 10 bases between them.

This clone appeared a few times. The germline gene is not matched at one end of the junction; a read error may be the cause. This chain connects TRBV28 to TRBJ2-4, with TRBD2 matching 9 bases. The germline V gene has CDR1 MDHEN and CDR2 SYDVKM. The CDR3 consists of 17 residues. The CDR3 protein is CASSLLASGVAKNSQYF. The CDR3 region has the DNA TGTGCCAGCAGTTTATTGGCTAGCGGGGTAGCCAAAAACAGTCAGTACTTC.

The chain has TRBV30 and TRBJ2-7; 9 bases line up with TRBD2. The germline V gene has CDR1 GTSNPN and CDR2 SVGIG (reference sequence). The CDR3 has 16 residues. Germline trimming cut 5 bases from V and 5 bases from J; bases unmatched to any gene: 16. The CDR3 DNA follows: TGTGCCTGGGGAACCGCGGGAGGGCCCTTAGAAAACGAGCAGTACTTC. It specifies CAWGTAGGPLENEQYF.

The chain joins TRBV5-1 to TRBJ1-6; D may be TRBD1 (6 bases). V lost 0 bases, J lost 0 bases, and 28 bases lay in between. CDR3 length: 23 amino acids. Germline V gene lookup returns CDR1 SGHRS and CDR2 YFSETQ. CDR3 sequence reads: CASSLDTVPGHYTSSSYNSPLHF. As DNA, the CDR3 is TGCGCCAGCAGCTTGGATACTGTGCCGGGACACTATACTTCCAGCTCCTATAATTCACCCCTCCACTTT.

In nucleotides, the CDR3 is TGTGCCAGCAGCCTGTTCCAGCGGGAGAATCCCGGGGAGCTGTTTTTT. It is translated as CASSLFQRENPGELFF. The chain recombines TRBV5-6 with TRBJ2-2; the match to TRBD2 covers 8 bases. Losses at the gene ends were 4 bases for V and 6 bases for J; bases not matched to a gene: 11. Germline CDR1 SGHDT, CDR2 YYEEEE. CDR3 length: 16 amino acids.

This clone turned up a few times. The J gene is TRBJ2-1, the V gene TRBV6-6; 9 bases map to TRBD2. This CDR3 spans 15 amino acids. The J segment lost 1 base and the V segment lost 3 bases, leaving 1 base of the junction unmatched. Germline V gene sequence: CDR1 MNHNY, CDR2 SVGAGI (reference sequence). In DNA form, the CDR3 reads TGTGCCAGCAGTTATAGCGGGAGATCCTACAATGAGCAGTTCTTC. This translates into CASSYSGRSYNEQFF.

The chain links TRBV11-2 to TRBJ2-7; D unresolved. Germline CDR1 is SGHAT and CDR2 is FQNNGV. The CDR3 covers 15 residues. Trimming cost V 1 base and J 2 bases, with 12 bases left between them. CDR3 DNA: TGTGCCAGCAGCTTAGTGGCCCATAATGCCTACGAGCAGTACTTC. Amino acids: CASSLVAHNAYEQYF.

The chain carries TRBV11-2 and TRBJ1-2; tentatively, D is TRBD1 (6 bases). V lost 2 bases to trimming and J lost 8 bases, with 12 bases between them. This CDR3 spans 13 amino acids. Germline CDR1 and CDR2: SGHAT and FQNNGV. The CDR3 coding sequence is TGTGCCAGCAGCTTACCAGGGGAGAAGGGCTACACCTTC. It yields the protein CASSLPGEKGYTF. The full variable domain, rest sourced from reference TRBV11-2 and TRBJ1-2, is EAGVAQSPRYKIIEKRQSVAFWCNPISGHATLYWYQQILGQGPKLLIQFQNNGVVDDSQLPKDRFSAERLKGVDSTLKIQPAKLEDSAVYLCASSLPGEKGYTFGSGTRLTVV.

This clone was observed a handful of times. V gene TRBV27 combines with J gene TRBJ2-2; TRBD1 might be the D (5 bases). CDR3 size: 16 residues. Trimming removed 6 bases from V and 3 bases from J, with 17 bases in between. Germline values: CDR1 MNHEY, CDR2 SMNVEV (reference sequence). The CDR3 loop reads CASRSSAAGHTGELFF. The CDR3 region has the DNA TGTGCCAGCAGGTCATCTGCGGCAGGGCACACCGGGGAGCTGTTTTTT.

In this sample, this clone turned up a few times. The chain carries TRBV19 and TRBJ1-5; perhaps TRBD1 as D (5 bases). The germline gives CDR1 LNHDA, CDR2 SQIVND (reference sequence). V lost 3 bases to trimming and J lost 4 bases, with 10 bases between them. This CDR3 contains 14 residues. For the CDR3, the DNA is TGTGCCAGTAGTATCCAAGGGGTTAATCAGCCCCAGCATTTT. This encodes CASSIQGVNQPQHF.

This clone was found a few times. This rearrangement joins TRBV4-1 to TRBJ1-5; 7 bases agree with TRBD1. Trimming removed 3 bases from V and 0 bases from J; junction bases left unmatched: 11. Per germline, CDR1 MGHRA and CDR2 YSYEKL. This CDR3 has 18 amino acids. DNA of the CDR3: TGCGCCAGCAGCCAGAGGGCAGGGGGACCCTTTAGCAATCAGCCCCAGCATTTT. Translation gives CASSQRAGGPFSNQPQHF.

The genes are TRBV28 and TRBJ2-4, with D maybe TRBD1 (6 bases). From germline, CDR1 is MDHEN and CDR2 SYDVKM. This CDR3 has 15 amino acids. Trimming took off 2 bases at V and 8 bases at J, with 16 bases between the two ends. In nucleotides, the CDR3 is TGTGCCAGCAGTTTAACCAGGGGCAGGGCCGACATTCAGTACTTC. Translated, it gives CASSLTRGRADIQYF.

V usage is TRBV4-1 and J usage is TRBJ1-3; D gene uncertain. Trimming stripped 1 base from V and 2 bases from J, with 15 bases between. The CDR3 extends over 17 amino acids. In germline, CDR1 is MGHRA, CDR2 YSYEKL. CDR3: CASSQAESSLTGNTIYF. The CDR3 nucleotides read TGCGCCAGCAGCCAAGCGGAGTCAAGTCTGACTGGAAACACCATATATTTT.

This chain joins TRBV10-3 and TRBJ2-3, with D possibly being TRBD2 (6 bases). Germline values: CDR1 ENHRY, CDR2 SYGVKD. V lost 10 bases, J lost 2 bases, and 10 bases lay in between. The CDR3 contains 12 residues. The CDR3 reads CATGLDTDTQYF. DNA of the CDR3: TGTGCCACGGGACTGGACACAGATACGCAGTATTTT.

This clone was detected only once. J is TRBJ1-5 and V is TRBV6-5; TRBD1 aligns across 7 bases. Germline values: CDR1 MNHEY, CDR2 SVGAGI. Trimming removed 5 bases from V and 8 bases from J; junction bases left unmatched: 6. The CDR3 covers 13 residues. CDR3 nucleotides: TGTGCCAGCAGTACTCGGGACAGCAAGCCCCAGCATTTT. Its protein product is CASSTRDSKPQHF.

This clone has only one observation. This chain joins TRBV7-8 and TRBJ2-2, with TRBD2 as a possible D gene (6 bases). V dropped 5 bases and J dropped 6 bases, with 7 bases sitting between them. Germline V gives CDR1 SGHVS, CDR2 FQNEAQ. This CDR3 has 12 residues. As DNA, the CDR3 is TGTGCCAGCAGCCGACTAGCCGGGGAGCTGTTTTTT. This gives the protein CASSRLAGELFF.

The chain carries TRBV9 and TRBJ2-7; TRBD2 agrees at 7 bases. The CDR3 runs 14 residues. The V gene's germline CDR1 is SGDLS and CDR2 YYNGEE. V lost 0 bases to trimming and J lost 7 bases; unmatched junction nucleotides: 7. The CDR3 spells CASSVVSSGGEQYF. CDR3 DNA sequence: TGTGCCAGCAGCGTAGTGTCTAGCGGAGGGGAGCAGTACTTC.

Concerning this clone itself: No DNA is shown, since the ends of the CDR3 on it are uncertain; the CDR3 is the one TCRdb lists. The CDR3 loop is CASSSSFELSTEAFF. The rearrangement uses TRBV28 and TRBJ1-1. Germline V gene sequence: CDR1 MDHEN, CDR2 SYDVKM. From its first to its last residue, the CDR3 has 15 amino acids.

This clone occurred once. The genes are TRBV7-8 and TRBJ1-1, with D uncertain. Trimming took off 6 bases at V and 1 base at J, with 9 bases between the two ends. This CDR3 comprises 13 residues. CDR1 is SGHVS and CDR2 is FQNEAQ in the germline V gene. This CDR3 reads CASSLQENTEAFF. CDR3 DNA: TGTGCCAGCAGTCTCCAGGAGAACACTGAAGCTTTCTTT.

This sequence joins TRBV25-1 and TRBJ1-5, with no clear D. The germline V gene has CDR1 MGHDK and CDR2 SYGVNS. This CDR3 region has 15 residues. The V end was cut by 1 base, the J end by 0 bases, with 7 bases between. The CDR3 DNA follows: TGTGCCAGCAGTGAATCAGGATTTAGCAATCAGCCCCAGCATTTT. It translates to CASSESGFSNQPQHF.